This T cell receptor beta chain was captured in a study of metastatic and nonmetastatic thyroid tumors. Study as a whole: Malignant thyroid and benign thyroid patients provided blood and tumor or nodule tissue whose repertoires were compared. Study conclusions and caveats: Versus benign nodules, malignant thyroid tumors reportedly had significantly higher TCR beta diversity, in blood and tumor.

Original data processing: The study took CDR3 differences across clinicopathological groups and made a distant-metastasis classifier for papillary thyroid cancer from them. TCRdb re-called clones via MiXCR from the PCR reads. The V and J calls and clone size come from TCRdb's table, not from the authors' own analysis. Counted here are around 20,000 clones, 22% occurring once; the ten biggest clones make up about 7.5%. Within the sample, this clone is medium-sized. What it recognizes is unknown. Thyroid surgery was performed in patients who had received no treatment beforehand. The CDR3 has 14 amino acids. Per germline, CDR1 LNHDA and CDR2 SQIVND (reference sequence). V lost 1 base to trimming and J lost 4 bases, with 11 bases between them.

The genes are TRBV19 and TRBJ2-7, with D possibly being TRBD2 (5 bases). The sample comprised adjacent normal tissue. The sequence came from a female donor with papillary thyroid cancer or a benign thyroid nodule (not recorded which). Some clones in this sample may be carry-over from other donors' samples. The CDR3 DNA reads as TGTGCCAGTAGTATAGCGGGATCAAATTACGAGCAGTACTTC. This gives the protein CASSIAGSNYEQYF.